This passage covers 8 T cell receptor beta chains from one sample sequenced in a study of vaccination effects on CD4 cells after COVID-19. The ViraFEST assay expanded antigen-specific CD4+ T cells with viral peptide pools before sequencing. On roughly day 10 of culture, CD4+ T cells were separated out. All participants had two doses of either the BNT162b2 or mRNA-1273 vaccine. Only in-frame clones appear in the TCRdb table, and some are missing; sequencing was by immunoSEQ multiplex PCR. The sample has tens of thousands of clones; 80% to 85% are singletons. Their antigens are not known. The specimen was CD4+ T cells from PBMCs cultured with HCoV-229E spike peptides, collected after COVID-19 vaccination. These receptors originate from a human donor who received a COVID-19 vaccine.

The J gene is TRBJ2-7, the V gene TRBV6-4; TRBD1 matches at 9 bases. The germline V gene encodes CDR1 MRHNA and CDR2 SNTAGT. The CDR3 totals 14 residues. J was trimmed by 4 bases and V by 7 bases; bases with no gene match: 8. The CDR3 spells CASIIRDRVYEQYV. The CDR3 nucleotides are TGTGCCAGCATAATCCGGGACAGGGTTTACGAGCAGTACGTC.

The chain links TRBV7-9 to TRBJ1-2; D unresolved. V was cut by 4 bases and J by 1 base, with 10 bases left in between. Germline loops: CDR1 SEHNR, CDR2 FQNEAQ (reference sequence). The CDR3 length is 14 residues. The CDR3 nucleotides are TGTGCCAGCAGCTCTCGGGCAGTTAACTATGGCTACACCTTC. It yields the protein CASSSRAVNYGYTF.

The rearrangement links TRBV27 to TRBJ2-3; 8 positions agree with TRBD2. Losses at the gene ends were 3 bases for V and 0 bases for J; bases not matched to a gene: 2. The germline V gene has CDR1 MNHEY and CDR2 SMNVEV (reference sequence). The CDR3 extends over 15 amino acids. The DNA of the CDR3 is TGTGCCAGCAGTTTTCGGGGGGGAAGCACAGATACGCAGTATTTT. Its protein product is CASSFRGGSTDTQYF.

The chain combines TRBV12-3 or TRBV12-4 with TRBJ2-3; TRBD1 matches 7 bases. Trimming at V came to 4 bases and at J to 6 bases, leaving 4 bases not matched to a gene. The CDR3 is 13 residues long. The chain's CDR3 is CASSSRGTDTQYF. The DNA of the CDR3 is TGTGCCAGCAGTTCCAGGGGGACGGATACGCAGTATTTT.

The V call is TRBV15, the J call TRBJ1-4, with D possibly being TRBD1 (6 bases). Germline V gene lookup returns CDR1 LNHNV and CDR2 YYDKDF (reference sequence). Between the trimmed V and J ends, which lost 1 base and 4 bases, there was a span of 10 bases. CDR3 size: 15 residues. This CDR3 is CATSRGDNHNEKLFF. In nucleotides, the CDR3 is TGTGCCACCAGCAGAGGGGACAACCATAATGAAAAACTGTTTTTT.

This CDR3 is CASLELAKNIQYF. CDR3 nucleotides: TGTGCCAGTTTAGAGCTAGCCAAAAACATTCAGTACTTC. This chain links TRBV28 with TRBJ2-4; D unresolved. Germline-derived CDR1 and CDR2 are MDHEN and SYDVKM. CDR3 length: 13 residues. Trimming shortened V by 9 bases and J by 0 bases, and 9 bases separated the two germline ends.

The CDR3: CASSWRQGASSNYGYTF. The CDR3 DNA reads as TGTGCCAGCAGTTGGCGACAGGGGGCCTCCTCTAACTATGGCTACACCTTC. The rearrangement links TRBV6-2 or TRBV6-3 to TRBJ1-2; TRBD1 matches 10 bases. CDR1 is MNHEY, CDR2 SVGEGT, per germline. The CDR3 has 17 amino acids. V was pared by 4 bases and J by 0 bases, with 8 bases of the junction left unmatched.

The V gene is TRBV19, the J gene TRBJ1-5, with D perhaps matching TRBD1 (6 bases). The CDR3 is 15 residues long. V was pared by 5 bases and J by 5 bases, with 16 bases between. Germline CDR1 LNHDA, CDR2 SQIVND (reference sequence). In nucleotides, the CDR3 is TGTGCCAGTAGTGTAGGGGGGGCGCTTGATCAGCCCCAGCATTTT. It encodes CASSVGGALDQPQHF. The whole variable domain, filled in from reference TRBV19 and TRBJ1-5, reads DGGITQSPKYLFRKEGQNVTLSCEQNLNHDAMYWYRQDPGQGLRLIYYSQIVNDFQKGDIAEGYSVSREKKESFPLTVTSAQKNPTAFYLCASSVGGALDQPQHFGDGTRLSIL.